Sequencing of this TCR beta chain was carried out in a study of blood T cell repertoires in COVID-19. Background on the study: Material from acute and convalescent COVID-19 was sourced from the United States, Italy and Spain. T cells, B-cell-depleted T cells, or PBMCs supplied cDNA or gDNA.

Original analysis: It was from reference gene primer amplification that nucleated cell counts were estimated. Clones were read by immunoSEQ multiplex PCR, and TCRdb kept only the in-frame ones, dropping some. The D gene and trimming were derived from the DNA, and the V and J assignments and clone size from that table. The profile shows approximately 270,000 clones, 80% to 90% of them singletons. The CDR3 contains 13 residues. V dropped 3 bases and J dropped 4 bases, with 7 bases sitting between them. This clone turned up a few times. At the DNA level, this CDR3 is encoded by other sequences in the same sample as well.

This chain joins TRBV12-3 or TRBV12-4 and TRBJ1-5, with D hard to call. This clonotype was obtained from a woman aged 70-85 years with acute or convalescent COVID-19. Source material: peripheral blood. The CDR3 loop reads CASSFSGNQPQHF. The CDR3 DNA reads TGTGCCAGCAGTTTTAGCGGTAATCAGCCCCAGCATTTT.